This T cell receptor (beta chain) comes out of a study of blood T cells in healthy people across ages. Study summary: T cells yielded about one barcoded beta molecule per two cells through template switching.

Drawing of peripheral blood yielded roughly 9.8 milliliters from each donor. For the second PCR, which ran for roughly 7 to 11 cycles, a sample-barcoded 5' primer and a J-beta primer mix were used. Each cDNA molecule, via a template-switch adaptor with 12 random nucleotides, was tagged. TCRdb itself ran the 5' RACE reads through MiXCR, one entry per CDR3 protein. The sample records fewer than 2 million distinct CDR3 sequences, about 39% being singletons. This clonotype has just a few counts. Germline lookup yields CDR1 MDHEN and CDR2 SYDVKM. V shed 9 bases and J shed 5 bases, with 16 bases lying between them. The CDR3 extends over 14 amino acids.

The receptor comes from a human donor in good health. The chain is built from TRBV28 and TRBJ1-4, with TRBD1 as a possible D gene (5 bases). The sample was blood. CDR3 DNA: TGTGCCAGTTCCTCTACCAGGGAAAATGAAAAACTGTTTTTT. Protein product: CASSSTRENEKLFF. The full variable domain, rest sourced from reference TRBV28 and TRBJ1-4, is DVKVTQSSRYLVKRTGEKVFLECVQDMDHENMFWYRQDPGLGLRLIYFSYDVKMKEKGDIPEGYSVSREKKERFSLILESASTNQTSMYLCASSSTRENEKLFFGSGTQLSVL.